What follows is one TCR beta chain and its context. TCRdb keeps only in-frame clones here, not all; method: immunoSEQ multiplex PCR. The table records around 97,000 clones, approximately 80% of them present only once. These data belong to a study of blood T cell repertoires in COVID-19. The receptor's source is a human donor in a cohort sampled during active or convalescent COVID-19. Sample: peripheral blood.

The CDR3 loop is CAISEQGEGQPQHF. CDR3 DNA: TGTGCCATCAGTGAACAGGGGGAGGGCCAGCCCCAGCATTTT. V and J are TRBV10-3 and TRBJ1-5, with 8 bases aligning to TRBD1. V gave up 3 bases and J gave up 7 bases; unmatched junction bases: 5. Germline V lookup: CDR1 ENHRY, CDR2 SYGVKD. The CDR3 consists of 14 residues.